These 32 T cell receptor beta chains originate from one sample sequenced in a study of CD8 T cells in Susac syndrome. The RNA input was about 0.45 to 1 ug, and it was reverse transcribed with random hexamers. A single record per CDR3 protein comes from TCRdb applying MiXCR to the immunoSEQ multiplex PCR reads. The sample shows some 180,000 distinct CDR3 sequences, over 85% of them seen only once. The specimen sequenced was CD4+ T cells from PBMCs. These receptors came from a human donor in good health.

V is TRBV20-1 and J is TRBJ2-5, with 9 bases aligning to TRBD2. The CDR3 spans 15 residues. The ends lost 6 bases at V and 4 bases at J; junction bases unmatched: 12. Per the germline V gene, CDR1 is DFQATT and CDR2 is SNEGSKA (reference sequence). The chain's CDR3 is CSAKPAGGPGETQYF. Here the CDR3 DNA reads TGCAGTGCCAAACCCGCGGGAGGGCCCGGAGAGACCCAGTACTTC.

The V call is TRBV20-1, the J call TRBJ2-5; D might be TRBD2 (7 bases). The germline gives CDR1 DFQATT, CDR2 SNEGSKA (reference sequence). V was clipped by 6 bases and J by 7 bases, with 18 bases between them. CDR3 length: 13 residues. The CDR3 protein is CSATPGGGGTQYF. As DNA, the CDR3 is TGCAGTGCCACCCCGGGGGGCGGTGGGACCCAGTACTTC.

In this sample, this clonotype turned up once. V is TRBV29-1 and J is TRBJ2-2; no definite D call. This CDR3 comprises 11 residues. V was clipped by 7 bases and J by 0 bases, with 3 bases between them. Germline CDR1 and CDR2: SQVTM and ANQGSEA. In DNA form, the CDR3 reads TGCAGCGGCGCGAACACCGGGGAGCTGTTTTTT. This sequence encodes CSGANTGELFF.

The J gene is TRBJ1-5, the V gene TRBV30; tentatively, D is TRBD1 (5 bases). This CDR3 is 13 amino acids long. Trimming removed 2 bases from V and 4 bases from J, with 9 bases in between. Per germline, CDR1 GTSNPN and CDR2 SVGIG (reference sequence). CDR3 nucleotides: TGTGCCTGGAGTTTAAGGGGAAATCAGCCCCAGCATTTT. Translated, it gives CAWSLRGNQPQHF.

The chain uses TRBV6-4 and TRBJ2-1; D ambiguous. Trimming took off 3 bases at V and 10 bases at J, with 13 bases between the two ends. The CDR3 length is 13 residues. Germline-derived CDR1 and CDR2 are MRHNA and SNTAGT. The CDR3 sequence is CASSEGTSFEQFF. Here the CDR3 DNA reads TGTGCCAGCAGTGAGGGCACTTCTTTCGAGCAGTTCTTC.

This clonotype was counted once. The chain joins TRBV6-6 to TRBJ1-2; D not resolved. CDR1 is MNHNY and CDR2 is SVGAGI in the germline V gene (reference sequence). Trimming removed 2 bases from V and 8 bases from J, with 12 bases in between. This CDR3 region has 13 residues. Here the CDR3 reads CASSYGGLGGYTF. Here the CDR3 DNA reads TGTGCCAGCAGTTACGGTGGGCTGGGAGGCTACACCTTC.

The gene calls are TRBV27 and TRBJ1-2; D may be TRBD1 (6 bases). The CDR3 runs 17 residues. The V gene lost 3 bases and the J gene lost 8 bases, with 25 bases spanning the gap. Germline lookup yields CDR1 MNHEY and CDR2 SMNVEV (reference sequence). The CDR3 region is CASSFPRMTGPKRGYTF. CDR3 DNA: TGTGCCAGCAGTTTCCCTCGAATGACAGGACCTAAGCGCGGCTACACCTTC.

The V and J genes are TRBV27 and TRBJ2-2; 7 bases map to TRBD1. There are 13 residues in the CDR3. CDR1 MNHEY and CDR2 SMNVEV come from the germline V gene (reference sequence). V lost 2 bases to trimming and J lost 7 bases; unmatched junction nucleotides: 1. This chain's CDR3 is CASSLTGVGELFF. Written as DNA, the CDR3 is TGTGCCAGCAGTTTAACAGGGGTCGGGGAGCTGTTTTTT.

The chain uses TRBV7-9 and TRBJ1-2; 9 bases are shared with TRBD1. This CDR3 has 16 residues. Germline V lookup: CDR1 SEHNR, CDR2 FQNEAQ (reference sequence). Trimming cost V 0 bases and J 5 bases; bases outside gene matches: 7. The CDR3 nucleotides read TGTGCCAGCAGCTTAGCGATGGGACAGGGTCGGTATGGCTACACCTTC. This gives the protein CASSLAMGQGRYGYTF.

This chain links TRBV20-1 with TRBJ2-3, with 7 bases that match TRBD1. Germline V lookup: CDR1 DFQATT, CDR2 SNEGSKA (reference sequence). The CDR3 covers 15 residues. V lost 5 bases and J lost 2; bases outside the gene matches: 10. CDR3 amino acids: CSALLQGPITDTQYF. Written as DNA, the CDR3 is TGCAGTGCTTTATTACAGGGGCCGATCACAGATACGCAGTATTTT.

This chain uses TRBV19 with TRBJ1-5; 8 bases agree with TRBD1. The junction had 5 bases not matched to a gene; V was cut back by 10 bases and J by 3 bases. Germline V CDR1 and CDR2: LNHDA, SQIVND (reference sequence). The CDR3 is 13 residues long. In DNA, the CDR3 is TGTGCCACCTCGGACAGGGTCAATCAGCCCCAGCATTTT. The encoded protein is CATSDRVNQPQHF.

The CDR3 DNA sequence: TGTGCCCAAAGTGGGTACAATGAGCAGTTCTTC. This sequence encodes CAQSGYNEQFF. The genes are TRBV2 and TRBJ2-1; D is undetermined. The CDR3 sequence is 11 residues long. Deletions cut 11 bases from V and 4 bases from J, with 9 bases between. Germline loops: CDR1 SNHLY, CDR2 FYNNEI.

The chain has TRBV2 and TRBJ2-7; a possible D gene is TRBD1 (5 bases). Germline V gene sequence: CDR1 SNHLY, CDR2 FYNNEI. The CDR3 is 17 amino acids. V was trimmed by 3 bases and J by 2 bases, leaving 20 bases between them. CDR3 loop: CASSDLTQVRGPYEQYF. The CDR3 DNA sequence: TGTGCCAGCAGTGACTTAACACAGGTTAGGGGCCCCTACGAGCAGTACTTC.

V and J are TRBV29-1 and TRBJ2-2; the D is unclear. Germline V gene data show CDR1 as SQVTM and CDR2 as ANQGSEA. The CDR3 runs to 13 residues. V was clipped by 3 bases and J by 2 bases, with 7 bases between them. In DNA, the CDR3 is TGCAGCGTTGATAGCCGTAACACCGGGGAGCTGTTTTTT. Translation: CSVDSRNTGELFF.

The chain carries TRBV20-1 and TRBJ2-1; 13 bases fit TRBD2. CDR3 length: 18 amino acids. The trim removed 0 bases at V and 2 bases at J, leaving 7 bases unmatched. In germline, CDR1 is DFQATT, CDR2 SNEGSKA (reference sequence). The CDR3 loop is CSARDYTSGRGTYNEQFF. In DNA form, the CDR3 reads TGCAGTGCTAGAGATTACACTAGCGGGAGGGGAACCTACAATGAGCAGTTCTTC.

V usage is TRBV11-2 and J usage is TRBJ2-3; D gene uncertain. V lost 5 bases to trimming and J lost 6 bases, with 6 bases between them. CDR1 is SGHAT, CDR2 FQNNGV, per germline. The CDR3 runs to 11 residues. CDR3 amino acids: CASSPHDTQYF. CDR3 nucleotide sequence: TGTGCCAGCAGCCCCCACGATACGCAGTATTTT.

V usage is TRBV29-1 and J usage is TRBJ2-1, with D possibly matching TRBD1 (5 bases). Trimming stripped 7 bases from V and 5 bases from J, with 18 bases between. This CDR3 is 14 amino acids long. The V gene's germline CDR1 is SQVTM and CDR2 ANQGSEA. CDR3 DNA: TGCAGCGCAGCAACGGGCAGGGTCGACAATGAGCAGTTCTTC. Encoded protein: CSAATGRVDNEQFF.

The V call is TRBV14, the J call TRBJ2-1, with TRBD2 matching over 8 bases. This CDR3 has 15 residues. Germline V CDR1 and CDR2: SGHDN, FVKESK. Trimming cost V 6 bases and J 7 bases; bases outside gene matches: 11. This chain's CDR3 is CASSLKRERRNEQFF. The CDR3 DNA reads TGTGCCAGCAGTCTTAAGCGGGAGCGTCGGAATGAGCAGTTCTTC.

This chain links TRBV7-2 with TRBJ2-1; D is possibly TRBD1 (8 bases). Germline V gives CDR1 SGHTA, CDR2 FQGNSA. This CDR3 spans 13 amino acids. V lost 5 bases to trimming and J lost 10 bases, with 15 bases between them. CDR3 residues: CASSPYRGGEQFF. CDR3 sequence (DNA): TGTGCCAGCAGCCCGTACAGGGGGGGGGAGCAGTTCTTC.

CDR3 loop: CACNPRGDRGFGELFF. The CDR3 DNA reads as TGTGCCTGCAACCCCCGGGGGGACAGGGGTTTCGGGGAGCTGTTTTTT. The rearrangement links TRBV30 to TRBJ2-2; 10 positions agree with TRBD1. The J segment lost 7 bases and the V segment lost 6 bases, leaving 14 bases of the junction unmatched. This CDR3 has 16 amino acids. Germline loops: CDR1 GTSNPN, CDR2 SVGIG (reference sequence).

This chain joins TRBV29-1 and TRBJ2-1; maybe TRBD2 (5 bases). Per germline, CDR1 SQVTM and CDR2 ANQGSEA. V shed 4 bases and J shed 2 bases, with 9 bases lying between them. This CDR3 has 13 amino acids. CDR3 DNA sequence: TGCAGCGTTGCGGTCGGGGCCTACAATGAGCAGTTCTTC. Its protein product is CSVAVGAYNEQFF.

The chain carries TRBV29-1 and TRBJ2-7; TRBD2 matches 11 bases. Trimming cost V 5 bases and J 3 bases; bases outside gene matches: 6. From germline, CDR1 is SQVTM and CDR2 ANQGSEA. This CDR3 contains 14 residues. The DNA for the CDR3 is TGCAGCGTTCTTCCGGGACTAGCGGACTACGAGCAGTACTTC. It specifies CSVLPGLADYEQYF.

The rearrangement links TRBV29-1 to TRBJ2-1; a weak D match, TRBD1 (5 bases). The germline gives CDR1 SQVTM, CDR2 ANQGSEA. The ends were cut back, 4 bases at V and 2 bases at J, with 12 bases in the middle. The CDR3 runs 14 residues. CDR3 nucleotide sequence: TGCAGCGTTGTAGGTGGGGCTGCCTACAATGAGCAGTTCTTC. Translated, it gives CSVVGGAAYNEQFF.

V gene TRBV20-1 combines with J gene TRBJ1-1; no clear D. Per germline, CDR1 DFQATT and CDR2 SNEGSKA (reference sequence). V lost 0 bases to trimming and J lost 1 base, with 12 bases between them. The CDR3 totals 15 residues. CDR3 amino acids: CSARDLDRSNTEAFF. CDR3 sequence (DNA): TGCAGTGCTAGAGATTTGGACCGATCGAACACTGAAGCTTTCTTT.

The chain links TRBV30 to TRBJ1-1, with 7 bases lining up with TRBD1. The ends lost 1 base at V and 4 bases at J; junction bases unmatched: 0. Germline CDR1 GTSNPN, CDR2 SVGIG (reference sequence). CDR3 length equals 12 residues. The CDR3 DNA sequence: TGTGCCTGGAGTGACAGGGGCACTGAAGCTTTCTTT. Its translation: CAWSDRGTEAFF.

The rearrangement joins TRBV11-1 to TRBJ2-5; D is ambiguous. The CDR3 spans 11 residues. CDR1 is SGHAT and CDR2 is FQDESV in the germline V gene (reference sequence). Trimming stripped 7 bases from V and 5 bases from J, with 8 bases between. CDR3 nucleotides: TGTGCCAGCAAAGTAGAGGAGACCCAGTACTTC. The encoded protein is CASKVEETQYF.

This chain connects TRBV28 to TRBJ2-7; either TRBD1 or TRBD2 may fit D (7 bases each). Trimming removed 4 bases from V and 3 bases from J, with 13 bases in between. Germline values: CDR1 MDHEN, CDR2 SYDVKM. The CDR3 covers 14 residues. CDR3 coding DNA: TGTGCCAGCAGTTCAGCGGGACAGAACTACGAGCAGTACTTC. Translated, it gives CASSSAGQNYEQYF.

The chain carries TRBV29-1 and TRBJ2-2, with TRBD1 matching 8 bases. This CDR3 region has 15 residues. With 7 bases clipped from V and 1 base from J, the junction kept 8 bases outside the gene matches. Germline V lookup: CDR1 SQVTM, CDR2 ANQGSEA. The CDR3 DNA is TGCAGCGCCGGGTCTGGACAGGGGAACACCGGGGAGCTGTTTTTT. Protein product: CSAGSGQGNTGELFF.

The chain recombines TRBV20-1 with TRBJ1-5, with a weak D call TRBD1 (5 bases). Germline assignment: CDR1 DFQATT and CDR2 SNEGSKA (reference sequence). The CDR3 is made up of 14 amino acids. V lost 3 bases and J 4 bases, leaving 13 bases between the germline ends. Here the CDR3 DNA reads TGCAGTGCTAGCACCGGGACGGTGAATCAGCCCCAGCATTTT. It is translated as CSASTGTVNQPQHF.

The chain joins TRBV28 to TRBJ2-1; TRBD2 matches at 7 bases. The CDR3 runs to 12 residues. V lost 2 bases, J lost 13 bases, and 5 bases stayed unmatched. Germline assignment: CDR1 MDHEN and CDR2 SYDVKM. CDR3 region: CASSLNGRTQFF. The DNA of the CDR3 is TGTGCCAGCAGTTTAAACGGGAGGACCCAGTTCTTC.

This rearrangement joins TRBV29-1 to TRBJ2-3; D could derive from TRBD1 or TRBD2 (5 bases each). The CDR3 spans 14 residues. V lost 7 bases to trimming and J lost 1 base, with 15 bases between them. Germline assignment: CDR1 SQVTM and CDR2 ANQGSEA. CDR3 protein: CSARRALGTDTQYF. The CDR3 nucleotides read TGCAGCGCCCGCAGGGCACTAGGCACAGATACGCAGTATTTT.

The chain employs TRBV12-3 or TRBV12-4 and TRBJ2-2; D uncertain. CDR3 length equals 12 residues. Trimming stripped 7 bases from V and 7 bases from J, with 10 bases between. The DNA of the CDR3 is TGTGCCAGCACTATCTGGGTCGGGGAGCTGTTTTTT. Its translation is CASTIWVGELFF.